One and the same sample provided the 26 T cell receptor beta chains below, sequenced in a study of cytomegalovirus exposure and HLA in healthy donors. Amplification used 60 Vbeta primers and 13 Jbeta primers. Libraries were prepared by immunoSEQ multiplex PCR; TCRdb keeps only in-frame clonotypes and omits some of them. The sample has about 150,000 clones; 68% are singletons. The sequenced sample consisted of PBMCs. All receptors derive from a man in his 60s in good health and CMV-seronegative.

CDR3 sequence reads: CASSRDRFSTDTQYF. For the CDR3, the DNA is TGCGCCAGCAGCCGGGACAGGTTTAGCACAGATACGCAGTATTTT. This chain connects TRBV4-1 to TRBJ2-3, with 8 bases lining up with TRBD1. CDR1 and CDR2 from the germline V gene are MGHRA and YSYEKL. The CDR3 spans 15 residues. V trimming: 4 bases; J trimming: 0 bases; junction bases outside the gene matches: 3.

The rearrangement links TRBV19 to TRBJ2-3; TRBD2 aligns across 7 bases. J lost 1 base, V lost 5 bases, and 9 bases had no gene match. Germline values: CDR1 LNHDA, CDR2 SQIVND (reference sequence). The CDR3 loop spans 16 amino acids. This chain's CDR3 is CASSEISSGGTDTQYF. The CDR3 DNA is TGTGCCAGTAGTGAGATATCTAGCGGAGGCACAGATACGCAGTATTTT.

This chain links TRBV4-2 with TRBJ2-7; 9 bases map to TRBD1. The germline V gene has CDR1 LGHNA and CDR2 YNFKEQ. This CDR3 contains 15 residues. V lost 4 bases, J lost 5 bases, and 9 bases stayed unmatched. The CDR3 region has the DNA TGTGCCAGCAGCCGATTCAACAGGGGGCAACACGAGCAGTACTTC. Protein: CASSRFNRGQHEQYF.

The chain employs TRBV10-2 and TRBJ2-3, with 7 bases lining up with TRBD2. CDR3 length equals 16 residues. V was pared by 3 bases and J by 2 bases, with 8 bases of the junction left unmatched. CDR1 WSHSY and CDR2 SAAADI come from the germline V gene. The CDR3 protein is CASSDNMGRDTDTQYF. The CDR3 nucleotides read TGCGCCAGCAGTGATAACATGGGGAGGGACACAGATACGCAGTATTTT.

The CDR3 here is CSGGLNLGYEQYF. DNA of the CDR3: TGCAGCGGAGGACTCAACCTTGGGTACGAGCAGTACTTC. The chain employs TRBV29-1 and TRBJ2-7; D may be TRBD2 (5 bases). This CDR3 comprises 13 residues. V was pared by 7 bases and J by 4 bases, with 17 bases between. The V gene's germline CDR1 is SQVTM and CDR2 ANQGSEA.

This clone was recorded a few times. The V and J genes are TRBV30 and TRBJ2-5, with 13 bases identical to TRBD2. CDR3 length: 16 residues. With 4 bases clipped from V and 4 bases from J, the junction kept 9 bases outside the gene matches. CDR1 GTSNPN and CDR2 SVGIG come from the germline V gene (reference sequence). CDR3: CAWTLLAGGPGETQYF. The CDR3 DNA is TGTGCCTGGACCTTACTAGCGGGAGGGCCTGGAGAGACCCAGTACTTC.

The count of this clone is one. The chain joins TRBV7-8 to TRBJ1-2; the match to TRBD1 covers 10 bases. This CDR3 is built from 16 residues. Germline V gene data show CDR1 as SGHVS and CDR2 as FQNEAQ. Trimming at V came to 5 bases and at J to 4 bases, leaving 10 bases not matched to a gene. The CDR3 DNA follows: TGTGCCAGCAGCCTAGGGCGGACAGGGGGGGGCTATGGCTACACCTTC. Amino acids: CASSLGRTGGGYGYTF.

The genes are TRBV6-6 and TRBJ2-5; the D is unclear. V dropped 5 bases and J dropped 5 bases, with 12 bases sitting between them. This CDR3 contains 13 residues. Germline values: CDR1 MNHNY, CDR2 SVGAGI (reference sequence). The CDR3 coding sequence is TGTGCCAGCAGTGTCCTCGCCCGGGAGACCCAGTACTTC. It codes for CASSVLARETQYF.

The chain uses TRBV4-2 and TRBJ1-4; 9 bases are shared with TRBD1. The V segment lost 4 bases and the J segment 9 bases; nucleotides outside the gene matches: 12. The CDR3 sequence is 16 residues long. The germline V gene has CDR1 LGHNA and CDR2 YNFKEQ. CDR3 amino acids: CASSPEPGQGLQKLFF. In nucleotides, the CDR3 is TGTGCCAGCAGCCCCGAACCGGGACAGGGTCTTCAAAAACTGTTTTTT.

This clone has only one observation. Additional DNA sequences in this sample encode the identical CDR3. The genes are TRBV28 and TRBJ1-1; D remains ambiguous. V lost 5 bases, J lost 4 bases, and 17 bases lay in between. From germline, CDR1 is MDHEN and CDR2 SYDVKM. The CDR3 is made up of 15 amino acids. CDR3 loop: CASSPTFSESTEAFF. In DNA form, the CDR3 reads TGTGCCAGCAGTCCCACCTTTTCTGAGAGCACTGAAGCTTTCTTT.

The table lists this clone with a count of one. The chain recombines TRBV30 with TRBJ1-1; 7 bases map to TRBD1. This CDR3 has 14 amino acids. Losses at the gene ends were 0 bases for V and 1 base for J; bases not matched to a gene: 2. Germline loops: CDR1 GTSNPN, CDR2 SVGIG (reference sequence). The CDR3 coding sequence is TGTGCCTGGAGTGTAGGGGACAGGAACACTGAAGCTTTCTTT. Its protein product is CAWSVGDRNTEAFF.

V usage is TRBV29-1 and J usage is TRBJ2-3; TRBD1 agrees at 7 bases. The germline V gene encodes CDR1 SQVTM and CDR2 ANQGSEA. There are 14 residues in the CDR3. The trim removed 8 bases at V and 2 bases at J, leaving 10 bases unmatched. The CDR3 nucleotides are TGCAGCACGTCCCGGGACAGCCCCACAGATACGCAGTATTTT. The encoded protein is CSTSRDSPTDTQYF.

The chain has TRBV29-1 and TRBJ2-1, with TRBD1 as a possible D gene (5 bases). CDR1 is SQVTM and CDR2 is ANQGSEA in the germline V gene. The V gene lost 0 bases and the J gene lost 7 bases, with 10 bases spanning the gap. The CDR3 has 13 residues. The CDR3 nucleotides read TGCAGCGTTGAAGATAATAAGGGGAATGAGCAGTTCTTC. Encoded protein: CSVEDNKGNEQFF.

In its sample, this clone was seen a few times. The chain employs TRBV19 and TRBJ2-5; unclear D gene. V gave up 1 base and J gave up 2 bases, with 11 bases separating them. Germline V CDR1 and CDR2: LNHDA, SQIVND (reference sequence). This CDR3 comprises 15 residues. The CDR3, as DNA: TGTGCCAGTAGTATAGGGCAGTACCCACAAGAGACCCAGTACTTC. This encodes CASSIGQYPQETQYF.

This chain joins TRBV6-1 and TRBJ1-1; D is unresolved. V shed 3 bases and J shed 5 bases, with 13 bases lying between them. The germline gives CDR1 MNHNS, CDR2 SASEGT. This CDR3 has 14 residues. Written as DNA, the CDR3 is TGTGCCAGCAGTGAGAGACTTTCCTTAACTGAAGCTTTCTTT. This translates into CASSERLSLTEAFF.

The chain recombines TRBV28 with TRBJ2-1; TRBD2 agrees at 8 bases. This CDR3 is 14 amino acids long. The germline gives CDR1 MDHEN, CDR2 SYDVKM. With 8 bases clipped from V and 3 bases from J, the junction kept 6 bases outside the gene matches. CDR3 nucleotides: TGTGCCAGCCATAGCGGGACTTTCTACAATGAGCAGTTCTTC. Translating gives CASHSGTFYNEQFF.

The CDR3 nucleotides are TGTGCCAGCCATAGACAGGGAGGGAACACTGAAGCTTTCTTT. Protein: CASHRQGGNTEAFF. J is TRBJ1-1 and V is TRBV7-8; 7 nucleotides line up with TRBD1. Germline-derived CDR1 and CDR2 are SGHVS and FQNEAQ. Losses at the gene ends were 8 bases for V and 1 base for J; bases not matched to a gene: 7. The CDR3 is 14 amino acids.

The V and J genes are TRBV9 and TRBJ1-1, with 10 bases lining up with TRBD1. J was trimmed by 0 bases and V by 0 bases; bases with no gene match: 8. This CDR3 spans 18 amino acids. Germline loops: CDR1 SGDLS, CDR2 YYNGEE. In DNA, the CDR3 is TGTGCCAGCAGCGTAGCAGGGGGGACAGGGGAGTTGAACACTGAAGCTTTCTTT. It is translated as CASSVAGGTGELNTEAFF.

This chain joins TRBV28 and TRBJ1-6; D not resolved. V was clipped by 10 bases and J by 3 bases, with 13 bases between them. CDR1 and CDR2 from the germline V gene are MDHEN and SYDVKM. CDR3 length equals 14 residues. The CDR3 loop reads CATLEGSYNSPLHF. Here the CDR3 DNA reads TGTGCCACCCTAGAGGGCAGCTATAATTCACCCCTCCACTTT.

CDR3 sequence (DNA): TGTGCCAGCAGCCAAGGGACTAGCGGGAGCATAGGTGAGCAGTTCTTC. Amino acids: CASSQGTSGSIGEQFF. This sequence joins TRBV4-2 and TRBJ2-1; 13 bases map to TRBD2. V gave up 1 base and J gave up 9 bases; unmatched junction bases: 6. The CDR3 is 16 amino acids. Germline V gene lookup returns CDR1 LGHNA and CDR2 YNFKEQ.

The genes are TRBV11-2 and TRBJ2-7; D ambiguous. V lost 3 bases to trimming and J lost 4 bases, with 4 bases between them. Per the germline V gene, CDR1 is SGHAT and CDR2 is FQNNGV. The CDR3 totals 11 residues. DNA for the CDR3: TGTGCCAGCAGCTTCTTATACGAGCAGTACTTC. Translation: CASSFLYEQYF.

This sequence joins TRBV7-2 and TRBJ2-4; TRBD2 matches at 9 bases. The CDR3 has 16 residues. Trimming removed 0 bases from V and 6 bases from J; junction bases left unmatched: 6. Per germline, CDR1 SGHTA and CDR2 FQGNSA. CDR3: CASSLAAGGVGNIQYF. The CDR3 DNA is TGTGCCAGCAGCTTAGCGGCGGGGGGGGTTGGAAACATTCAGTACTTC.

This clone was found a few times. The chain has TRBV5-1 and TRBJ2-7; a possible D gene is TRBD2 (5 bases). With 0 bases removed from V and 3 bases from J, the gap between germline ends came to 13 bases. CDR1 SGHRS and CDR2 YFSETQ come from the germline V gene. The length of the CDR3 is 15 residues. The CDR3 DNA sequence: TGCGCCAGCAGCTTGGACCCACCCGACTACTACGAGCAGTACTTC. This sequence encodes CASSLDPPDYYEQYF.

The chain uses TRBV10-1 and TRBJ2-7, with D perhaps TRBD1 (5 bases). Trimming took off 1 base at V and 6 bases at J, with 10 bases between the two ends. CDR3 length: 13 amino acids. The germline gives CDR1 WNHNN, CDR2 SYGVQD (reference sequence). CDR3: CASSEFRQGEQYF. The CDR3 nucleotides read TGCGCCAGCAGTGAGTTCCGTCAGGGCGAGCAGTACTTC.

V is TRBV5-4 and J is TRBJ1-1, with TRBD1 matching over 9 bases. Germline CDR1 and CDR2: SGHNT and YYREEE (reference sequence). J was trimmed by 6 bases and V by 0 bases; bases with no gene match: 6. This CDR3 has 15 amino acids. CDR3 loop: CASSLAFDRGSEAFF. In nucleotides, the CDR3 is TGTGCCAGCAGCTTGGCATTCGACAGGGGGTCTGAAGCTTTCTTT.

This clone has just a few counts. The V call is TRBV5-1, the J call TRBJ1-1; TRBD1 matches 8 bases. The trim removed 0 bases at V and 3 bases at J, leaving 4 bases unmatched. The CDR3 covers 15 residues. CDR1 SGHRS and CDR2 YFSETQ come from the germline V gene. For the CDR3, the DNA is TGCGCCAGCAGCTTGGTGCAGGGGGCGCACACTGAAGCTTTCTTT. Translated: CASSLVQGAHTEAFF.